This record looks at one T cell receptor (beta chain) sequence and its context. This specimen belongs to a study of cytomegalovirus exposure and HLA in healthy donors. The CDR3 totals 17 residues. Looked up from germline, CDR1 is GTSNPN and CDR2 is SVGIG (reference sequence). 13 Jbeta primers and 60 Vbeta primers were used for the PCR. Profiling relied on immunoSEQ multiplex PCR, and the TCRdb table lists in-frame clones only, not all of them. The data show approximately 190,000 clones, over 75% seen once. The chain links TRBV30 to TRBJ2-5; 10 nucleotides align to TRBD1. The DNA matches TRBJ2-7 better at its end, which makes the J call doubtful. Sequenced input: PBMCs. This clonotype originated in a man aged 40-49 years in good health and CMV-seropositive. The DNA of the CDR3 is TGTGCCTGGAGTCGACCGGGACAGGGGATTTTCTCCTACGAGCAGTACTTC. Translation: CAWSRPGQGIFSYEQYF.